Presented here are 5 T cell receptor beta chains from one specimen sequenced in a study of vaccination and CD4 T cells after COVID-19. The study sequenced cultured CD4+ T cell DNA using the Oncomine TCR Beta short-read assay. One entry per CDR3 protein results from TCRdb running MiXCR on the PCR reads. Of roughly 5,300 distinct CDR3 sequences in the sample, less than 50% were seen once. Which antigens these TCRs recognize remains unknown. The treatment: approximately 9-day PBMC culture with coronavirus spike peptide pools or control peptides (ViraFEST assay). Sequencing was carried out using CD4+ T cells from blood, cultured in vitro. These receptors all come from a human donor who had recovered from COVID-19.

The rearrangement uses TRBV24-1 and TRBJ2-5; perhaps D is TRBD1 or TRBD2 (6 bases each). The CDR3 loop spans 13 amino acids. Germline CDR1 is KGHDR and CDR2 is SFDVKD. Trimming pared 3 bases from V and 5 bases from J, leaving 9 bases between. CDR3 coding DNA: TGTGCCACCAGTGATGGGGGGCTGGAGACCCAGTACTTC. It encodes CATSDGGLETQYF.

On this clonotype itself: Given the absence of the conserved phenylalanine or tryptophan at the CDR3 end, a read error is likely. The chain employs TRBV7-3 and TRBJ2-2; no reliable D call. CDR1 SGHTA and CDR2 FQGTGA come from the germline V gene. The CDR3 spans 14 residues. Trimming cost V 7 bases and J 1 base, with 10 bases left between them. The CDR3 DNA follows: TGTGCCAGCATGGATGGCGGGAACACCGGGGAGCTGTTTTCT. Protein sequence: CASMDGGNTGELFS.

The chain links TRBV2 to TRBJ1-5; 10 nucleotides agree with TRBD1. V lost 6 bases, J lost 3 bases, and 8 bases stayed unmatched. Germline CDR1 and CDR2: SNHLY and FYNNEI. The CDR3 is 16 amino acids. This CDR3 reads CASRARGTGDNQPQHF. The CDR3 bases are TGTGCCAGCAGGGCCCGCGGGACAGGGGACAATCAGCCCCAGCATTTT.

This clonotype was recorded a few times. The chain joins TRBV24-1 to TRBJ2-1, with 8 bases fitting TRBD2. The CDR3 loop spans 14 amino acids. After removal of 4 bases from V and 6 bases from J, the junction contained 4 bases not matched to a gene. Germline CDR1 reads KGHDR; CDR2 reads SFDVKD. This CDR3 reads CATSELAGSNEQFF. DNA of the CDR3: TGTGCCACCAGTGAGTTAGCGGGGTCCAATGAGCAGTTCTTC.

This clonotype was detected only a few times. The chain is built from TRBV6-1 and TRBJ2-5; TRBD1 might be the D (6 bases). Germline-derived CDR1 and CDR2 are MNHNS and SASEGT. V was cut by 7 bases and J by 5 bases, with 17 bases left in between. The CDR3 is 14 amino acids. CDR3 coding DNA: TGTGCCAGCACCATGTCAGGGACATTTGAGACCCAGTACTTC. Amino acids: CASTMSGTFETQYF.